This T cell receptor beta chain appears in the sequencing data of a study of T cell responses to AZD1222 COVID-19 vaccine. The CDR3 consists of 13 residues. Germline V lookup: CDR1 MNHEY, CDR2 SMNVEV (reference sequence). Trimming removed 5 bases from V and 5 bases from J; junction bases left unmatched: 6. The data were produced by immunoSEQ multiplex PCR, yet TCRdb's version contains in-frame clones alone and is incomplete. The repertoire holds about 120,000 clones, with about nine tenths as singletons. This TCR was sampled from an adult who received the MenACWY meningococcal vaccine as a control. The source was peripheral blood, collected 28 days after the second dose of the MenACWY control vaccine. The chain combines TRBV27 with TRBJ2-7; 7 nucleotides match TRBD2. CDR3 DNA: TGTGCCAGCAGTCCCCGGACTAGAAACGAGCAGTACTTC. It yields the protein CASSPRTRNEQYF.